Sequencing of this T cell receptor (beta chain) was carried out in a study of cytomegalovirus exposure and HLA in healthy donors. With 60 Vbeta and 13 Jbeta primers, the PCR was carried out. Profiling relied on immunoSEQ multiplex PCR, and the TCRdb table lists in-frame clones only, not all of them. The sample lists about 180,000 clones, roughly 80% occurring once. For this clone: Its cognate antigen is unknown.

Points from the study as a whole: As a later analysis showed, several of the most significant clusters appeared to be linked to common viral pathogens. High specificity and sensitivity for cytomegalovirus status were reported for the classifier.

Looked up from germline, CDR1 is MNHEY and CDR2 is SMNVEV (reference sequence). V lost 5 bases, J lost 6 bases, and 8 bases stayed unmatched. The CDR3 runs 15 residues. V gene TRBV27 combines with J gene TRBJ2-3, with 10 bases lining up with TRBD1. This sequence was found in a man aged 40-55 years in good health and CMV-seronegative. Sequences were obtained from PBMCs. CDR3 nucleotides: TGTGCCAGCAGTACGCCGGGACAGGGGACGGATACGCAGTATTTT. It is translated as CASSTPGQGTDTQYF.